Below, 13 T cell receptor beta chains from the same sample are listed, as sequenced in a study of blood T cell repertoires in COVID-19. Repertoires were generated with immunoSEQ multiplex PCR, while TCRdb's copy carries only in-frame clones and drops some. The data show 65,000 to 85,000 clones, around nine tenths seen once. The sample was peripheral blood. The receptors come from a woman younger than 30 with acute or convalescent COVID-19.

This clone was counted once. The genes are TRBV29-1 and TRBJ2-5; D unclear. Germline CDR1 reads SQVTM; CDR2 reads ANQGSEA. CDR3 length equals 11 residues. V shed 7 bases and J shed 4 bases, with 10 bases lying between them. CDR3 DNA sequence: TGCAGCGCAGCCGACACAGAGACCCAGTACTTC. This encodes CSAADTETQYF.

As DNA, the CDR3 is TGCAGTGCTAGTAGTCGCAGGGGGCATCCCTACGAGCAGTACTTC. It translates to CSASSRRGHPYEQYF. J is TRBJ2-7 and V is TRBV20-1; 8 bases are a match to TRBD1. The CDR3 spans 15 residues. CDR1 and CDR2 (germline): DFQATT, SNEGSKA (reference sequence). J lost 2 bases, V lost 3 bases, and 9 bases had no gene match.

The chain uses TRBV10-2 and TRBJ1-2; D is perhaps TRBD1 (5 bases). The germline CDR1 and CDR2 sequences are WSHSY and SAAADI. This CDR3 is 13 amino acids long. V lost 5 bases, J lost 8 bases, and 15 bases lay in between. Written as DNA, the CDR3 is TGCGCCAGCAGTAATGGGCAGGGTGAAGGCTACACCTTC. The encoded protein is CASSNGQGEGYTF.

This chain links TRBV5-1 with TRBJ2-3; D is possibly TRBD2 (5 bases). The CDR3 has 13 amino acids. Germline values: CDR1 SGHRS, CDR2 YFSETQ. With 5 bases removed from V and 2 bases from J, the gap between germline ends came to 9 bases. This CDR3 is CASRVAPTDTQYF. For the CDR3, the DNA is TGCGCCAGCAGAGTAGCGCCCACAGATACGCAGTATTTT. Together with reference TRBV5-1 and TRBJ2-3, the CDR3 gives the full variable domain: KAGVTQTPRYLIKTRGQQVTLSCSPISGHRSVSWYQQTPGQGLQFLFEYFSETQRNKGNFPGRFSGRQFSNSRSEMNVSTLELGDSALYLCASRVAPTDTQYFGPGTRLTVL.

The chain combines TRBV18 with TRBJ2-7, with D uncertain. CDR3 size: 14 residues. Trimming removed 6 bases from V and 5 bases from J, with 17 bases in between. Germline loops: CDR1 KGHSH, CDR2 LQKENI. CDR3 sequence: CASSTGQIPNEQYF. CDR3 nucleotides: TGTGCCAGCTCCACTGGTCAAATCCCCAACGAGCAGTACTTC.

The chain recombines TRBV6-5 with TRBJ1-4; unclear D gene. This CDR3 comprises 14 residues. Trimming removed 8 bases at V and 7 bases at J, with 17 bases between. Germline CDR1 reads MNHEY; CDR2 reads SVGAGI. The CDR3 DNA reads TGTGCCAGCCGGTATAGAGGGATACGTGAAAAACTGTTTTTT. Encoded protein: CASRYRGIREKLFF.

The V call is TRBV29-1, the J call TRBJ2-7; possibly TRBD1 for D (6 bases). V shed 6 bases and J shed 3 bases, with 12 bases lying between them. The length of the CDR3 is 12 residues. The germline V gene has CDR1 SQVTM and CDR2 ANQGSEA. The DNA of the CDR3 is TGCAGCGTGGGGGACACCTACTACGAGCAGTACTTC. It specifies CSVGDTYYEQYF.

The V gene is TRBV4-1, the J gene TRBJ2-4; weak D call: TRBD1 (8 bases). Germline CDR1 is MGHRA and CDR2 is YSYEKL. V shed 0 bases and J shed 3 bases, with 15 bases lying between them. The CDR3 is 17 residues long. CDR3 residues: CASSQDGYRGGKNIQYF. CDR3 nucleotides: TGCGCCAGCAGCCAAGATGGCTACAGGGGGGGCAAAAACATTCAGTACTTC.

The chain recombines TRBV28 with TRBJ1-5; perhaps TRBD1 as D (6 bases). V was clipped by 3 bases and J by 3 bases, with 12 bases between them. The germline V gene encodes CDR1 MDHEN and CDR2 SYDVKM. The CDR3 spans 15 residues. In nucleotides, the CDR3 is TGTGCCAGCAGTTTCCCGGGACAAGCCAATCAGCCCCAGCATTTT. It encodes CASSFPGQANQPQHF.

The chain combines TRBV11-2 with TRBJ2-1; 10 nucleotides align to TRBD2. Germline CDR1 SGHAT, CDR2 FQNNGV. There are 16 residues in the CDR3. Trimming at V came to 2 bases and at J to 4 bases, leaving 5 bases not matched to a gene. The CDR3 is CASSLHSSGGYNEQFF. DNA of the CDR3: TGTGCCAGCAGCTTACACTCTAGCGGGGGTTACAATGAGCAGTTCTTC.

The V call is TRBV2, the J call TRBJ1-4; D possibly corresponds to TRBD1 (6 bases). Trimming took 5 bases from V and 6 from J, leaving 13 bases between them. Per the germline V gene, CDR1 is SNHLY and CDR2 is FYNNEI. The CDR3 runs to 14 residues. The CDR3 here is CASSKGVGDEKLFF. CDR3 nucleotide sequence: TGTGCCAGCAGTAAGGGGGTGGGTGATGAAAAACTGTTTTTT. Together with reference TRBV2 and TRBJ1-4, the CDR3 gives the full variable domain: EPEVTQTPSHQVTQMGQEVILRCVPISNHLYFYWYRQILGQKVEFLVSFYNNEISEKSEIFDDQFSVERPDGSNFTLKIRSTKLEDSAMYFCASSKGVGDEKLFFGSGTQLSVL.

V and J are TRBV2 and TRBJ2-1; a weak D match, TRBD2 (6 bases). The germline V gene has CDR1 SNHLY and CDR2 FYNNEI. CDR3 length equals 14 residues. V lost 7 bases and J 5 bases, leaving 15 bases between the germline ends. This CDR3 is CASMGLVENNEQFF. The CDR3 DNA reads as TGTGCCAGCATGGGACTTGTTGAGAACAATGAGCAGTTCTTC.

This chain uses TRBV10-1 with TRBJ2-2, with 7 bases identical to TRBD1. Trimming took 5 bases from V and 6 from J; bases not matched to a gene: 6. CDR3 length: 14 residues. CDR1 is WNHNN and CDR2 is SYGVQD in the germline V gene (reference sequence). This CDR3 is CASSRDSVPGELFF. The CDR3, as DNA: TGCGCCAGCAGTCGGGACAGTGTTCCCGGGGAGCTGTTTTTT.